A single sample is the source of the 18 T cell receptor beta chains below, sequenced in a study of CD8 T cells in ankylosing spondylitis. One entry per CDR3 protein results from TCRdb running MiXCR on the 5' RACE reads. Altogether approximately 440,000 distinct CDR3 sequences are present, more than 15% being singletons, with the ten largest covering under 1.2%. Antigens for these TCRs are unknown. General study results and limits: About 8 highly homologous variants made up a TCR beta motif, and this motif appeared characteristic of ankylosing spondylitis blood.

Material: blood, either unsorted or a sorted T cell fraction (not recorded which). The receptors originated from a male donor with ankylosing spondylitis.

J is TRBJ2-1 and V is TRBV25-1; a weak D match, TRBD2 (7 bases). Germline CDR1 reads MGHDK; CDR2 reads SYGVNS. The CDR3 is 15 amino acids. With 0 bases removed from V and 10 bases from J, the gap between germline ends came to 16 bases. The CDR3, as DNA: TGTGCCAGCAGTGAATACGCGGGGGCCCCCGGAGAGCAGTTCTTC. Its translation: CASSEYAGAPGEQFF.

The genes are TRBV25-1 and TRBJ1-5; D not certain. The CDR3 spans 11 residues. The V gene's germline CDR1 is MGHDK and CDR2 SYGVNS. V gave up 4 bases and J gave up 12 bases, with 10 bases separating them. DNA of the CDR3: TGTGCCAGCAGTGGGGGTCGGGTCCAGCATTTT. Protein: CASSGGRVQHF.

This clonotype was found a few times. V gene TRBV5-1 combines with J gene TRBJ1-4; no clear D gene. Germline CDR1 SGHRS, CDR2 YFSETQ. The CDR3 covers 15 residues. V was pared by 0 bases and J by 0 bases, with 6 bases between. CDR3 nucleotides: TGCGCCAGCAGCTTGGGGCACGCAACTAATGAAAAACTGTTTTTT. Protein sequence: CASSLGHATNEKLFF.

This chain uses TRBV27 with TRBJ2-7; TRBD2 matches 8 bases. The V and J ends lost 10 bases and 7 bases, in that order; junction bases with no gene match: 21. CDR3 length equals 16 residues. Germline V CDR1 and CDR2: MNHEY, SMNVEV (reference sequence). The CDR3 reads CAISGVASGSQREQYF. The CDR3 nucleotides are TGTGCCATCTCGGGGGTGGCCAGCGGGAGTCAGAGGGAGCAGTACTTC.

The rearrangement links TRBV3-1 to TRBJ1-3; no reliable D call. The CDR3 runs 18 residues. Germline V gene data show CDR1 as LGHDT and CDR2 as YNNKEL (reference sequence). Trimming pared 0 bases from V and 2 bases from J, leaving 17 bases between. DNA for the CDR3: TGTGCCAGCAGCCAAGAGCGCCGGTCCCTTCACACTGGAAACACCATATATTTT. Translating gives CASSQERRSLHTGNTIYF.

The chain joins TRBV2 to TRBJ2-5; the D is unclear. Trimming took off 10 bases at V and 0 bases at J, with 9 bases between the two ends. Germline CDR1 is SNHLY and CDR2 is FYNNEI. The CDR3 runs to 12 residues. CDR3 residues: CATKRDQETQYF. CDR3 in DNA: TGTGCCACCAAAAGGGACCAAGAGACCCAGTACTTC.

There are a few counts of this clonotype. This chain uses TRBV27 with TRBJ2-7; TRBD1 agrees at 10 bases. After removal of 6 bases from V and 3 bases from J, the junction contained 8 bases not matched to a gene. The germline CDR1 and CDR2 sequences are MNHEY and SMNVEV (reference sequence). The CDR3 extends over 15 amino acids. CDR3 DNA sequence: TGTGCCAGCAGGGGAACCGGGACAGGGGACTACGAGCAGTACTTC. Amino acids: CASRGTGTGDYEQYF.

This clonotype appeared a few times. The chain carries TRBV28 and TRBJ2-6; D not resolved. This CDR3 comprises 17 residues. CDR1 is MDHEN, CDR2 SYDVKM, per germline. Trimming stripped 5 bases from V and 0 bases from J, with 14 bases between. The CDR3 sequence: CASSPSTLSSGANVLTF. CDR3 DNA sequence: TGTGCCAGCAGTCCCTCGACCCTAAGCTCTGGGGCCAACGTCCTGACTTTC.

This sequence joins TRBV20-1 and TRBJ2-1; D gene ambiguous. There are 11 residues in the CDR3. Per the germline V gene, CDR1 is DFQATT and CDR2 is SNEGSKA (reference sequence). In DNA, the CDR3 is TGCAGCTGCCTCACGGATAATGAGCAGTTCTTC. Protein sequence: CSCLTDNEQFF.

The chain employs TRBV7-3 and TRBJ2-7; 11 bases map to TRBD1. The CDR3 sequence is 16 residues long. The germline V gene has CDR1 SGHTA and CDR2 FQGTGA. The J segment lost 4 bases and the V segment lost 5 bases, leaving 10 bases of the junction unmatched. The CDR3 sequence: CASSPGGDRGIYEQYF. The CDR3 nucleotides are TGTGCCAGCAGCCCGGGGGGGGACAGGGGGATATACGAGCAGTACTTC.

The V gene is TRBV30, the J gene TRBJ2-3, with a weak D call TRBD1 (6 bases). V was shortened by 2 bases and J by 7 bases, with 19 bases between the two germline ends. Germline lookup yields CDR1 GTSNPN and CDR2 SVGIG (reference sequence). The CDR3 consists of 15 residues. The CDR3 reads CAWSRGFPPFNTQYF. The CDR3 DNA reads TGTGCCTGGAGTAGGGGGTTTCCCCCCTTTAATACGCAGTATTTT.

As for this clonotype: One end of the junction fails to match germline, which may point to a read error. The chain has TRBV5-1 and TRBJ2-1; 11 bases are shared with TRBD2. The CDR3 is made up of 20 amino acids. The germline CDR1 and CDR2 sequences are SGHRS and YFSETQ. This CDR3 reads CASSPTPPTSGTSSYNERFF. The DNA for the CDR3 is TGCGCCAGCAGCCCTACCCCACCGACTAGCGGGACTAGCTCCTACAATGAGCGGTTCTTC.

The genes are TRBV5-1 and TRBJ2-2; D is possibly TRBD2 (5 bases). The germline V and J ends were trimmed by 5 bases and 1 base, with 12 bases remaining between them. Germline lookup yields CDR1 SGHRS and CDR2 YFSETQ. The CDR3 consists of 15 residues. The CDR3 region is CASRPNGVNTGELFF. The CDR3 coding sequence is TGCGCCAGCAGACCGAACGGGGTGAACACCGGGGAGCTGTTTTTT.

This clonotype was observed a few times. The chain couples TRBV5-5 to TRBJ2-7; TRBD1 matches at 9 bases. The CDR3 spans 17 residues. V was pared by 1 base and J by 0 bases, with 8 bases of the junction left unmatched. The V gene's germline CDR1 is SGHKS and CDR2 YYEKEE (reference sequence). CDR3 sequence: CASSLTGQGSFSYEQYF. CDR3 nucleotides: TGTGCCAGCAGCTTGACGGGACAGGGCTCGTTCTCCTACGAGCAGTACTTC.

The chain has TRBV11-2 and TRBJ2-2; no clear D gene. The CDR3 has 18 residues. Germline V gives CDR1 SGHAT, CDR2 FQNNGV. V was pared by 6 bases and J by 0 bases, with 20 bases between. The CDR3 DNA is TGTGCCAGCAGTCGTGAGCCCCCTACGCTAGCGAACACCGGGGAGCTGTTTTTT. Residues: CASSREPPTLANTGELFF.

The V call is TRBV5-6, the J call TRBJ2-1; 8 nucleotides match TRBD2. CDR3 length: 16 residues. Trimming cost V 0 bases and J 10 bases; bases outside gene matches: 12. CDR1 is SGHDT, CDR2 YYEEEE, per germline. The chain's CDR3 is CASSLGSRGGLGEQFF. CDR3 in DNA: TGTGCCAGCAGCTTGGGGTCCCGGGGGGGCCTCGGGGAGCAGTTCTTC.

The V call is TRBV12-3 or TRBV12-4, the J call TRBJ2-5; D unresolved. V dropped 4 bases and J dropped 1 base, with 7 bases sitting between them. The CDR3 is 13 amino acids. The CDR3 DNA follows: TGTGCCAGCAGTTCGCTGTCCCAAGAGACCCAGTACTTC. Protein: CASSSLSQETQYF.

This clonotype was seen only a few times. V usage is TRBV12-3 or TRBV12-4 and J usage is TRBJ2-3; 9 bases are shared with TRBD2. This CDR3 has 15 residues. J was trimmed by 2 bases and V by 4 bases; bases with no gene match: 4. CDR3 DNA: TGTGCCAGCAGTTCGAGACTAGCGGACACAGATACGCAGTATTTT. Protein product: CASSSRLADTDTQYF.